This TCR beta chain was profiled in a study of cytomegalovirus exposure and HLA in healthy donors. Across the whole study: Earlier results showed roughly 110 million unique TCR beta sequences derived from 150 million to 200 million T cells.

Study-wide results and caveats: Indistinguishability led to the exclusion of some V segments, TRBV6-2 and TRBV6-3 included. There were several of the most significant clusters that appeared linked to common viral pathogens in a later analysis. More clonal expansion characterized HLA-associated TCR beta chains than equally common others in a later analysis.

Amplification used 60 Vbeta primers and 13 Jbeta primers. Produced via immunoSEQ multiplex PCR; TCRdb's table is partial and in-frame only. The sample holds 55,000 to 75,000 clones; approximately 72% are singletons and the top ten take approximately 7%. Germline assignment: CDR1 MNHEY and CDR2 SVGAGI. This CDR3 spans 14 amino acids. As for this clone: Its antigen is not identified.

The sequence derives from a woman in her twenties or thirties in good health and CMV-seropositive. V is TRBV6-5 and J is TRBJ2-5; 12 nucleotides match TRBD2. The DNA end lines up better with TRBJ2-7; the J call may be wrong. The sequenced sample consisted of PBMCs. CDR3 nucleotide sequence: TGTGCCAGCAGTCGACTAGCGGGAGACCGCGAGCAGTACTTC. Translated: CASSRLAGDREQYF.